The 26 T cell receptor beta chains presented below share a single source sample, sequenced in a study of blood T cell repertoires in COVID-19. Only in-frame clones appear in the TCRdb table, and some are missing; sequencing was by immunoSEQ multiplex PCR. Here the sample spans about 12,000 clones, around nine tenths being singletons. The sample taken for sequencing was peripheral blood. The receptors were gathered from an older man with active COVID-19.

CDR3 sequence (DNA): TGTGCCAGCTCACCACCGGGGGGGCCCTCCTACAATGAGCAGTTCTTC. Protein product: CASSPPGGPSYNEQFF. This chain connects TRBV18 to TRBJ2-1; possible D gene TRBD2, 7 bases. There are 16 residues in the CDR3. Trimming removed 0 bases at V and 0 bases at J, with 9 bases between. Germline values: CDR1 KGHSH, CDR2 LQKENI.

The chain has TRBV7-3 and TRBJ2-3, with D perhaps TRBD2 (5 bases). V shed 1 base and J shed 4 bases, with 6 bases lying between them. The CDR3 totals 13 residues. The germline CDR1 and CDR2 sequences are SGHTA and FQGTGA. CDR3 protein: CASSLNSADTQYF. The CDR3 DNA sequence: TGTGCCAGCAGCTTAAATAGCGCAGATACGCAGTATTTT. The whole variable domain, filled in from reference TRBV7-3 and TRBJ2-3, reads GAGVSQTPSNKVTEKGKYVELRCDPISGHTALYWYRQSLGQGPEFLIYFQGTGAADDSGLPNDRFFAVRPEGSVSTLKIQRTERGDSAVYLCASSLNSADTQYFGPGTRLTVL.

V is TRBV2 and J is TRBJ2-7; possibly TRBD2 for D (6 bases). The CDR3 loop spans 14 amino acids. CDR1 is SNHLY and CDR2 is FYNNEI in the germline V gene. The ends were cut back, 4 bases at V and 6 bases at J, with 16 bases in the middle. The CDR3 is CASSATRTPGEQYF. The CDR3 DNA follows: TGTGCCAGCAGTGCGACTAGAACCCCAGGCGAGCAGTACTTC.

This clone was seen a few times. The chain recombines TRBV4-2 with TRBJ1-2, with 8 positions matching TRBD1. The J segment lost 4 bases and the V segment lost 0 bases, leaving 4 bases of the junction unmatched. The germline CDR1 and CDR2 sequences are LGHNA and YNFKEQ. The CDR3 extends over 15 amino acids. The CDR3 nucleotides read TGTGCCAGCAGCCAAGACAGGGGGCACCCCTATGGCTACACCTTC. Its protein is CASSQDRGHPYGYTF.

The V gene is TRBV7-9, the J gene TRBJ1-2; TRBD1 matches at 7 bases. Germline loops: CDR1 SEHNR, CDR2 FQNEAQ (reference sequence). The CDR3 totals 13 residues. V trimming: 6 bases; J trimming: 4 bases; junction bases outside the gene matches: 5. CDR3 protein: CASRTGDRYGYTF. DNA for the CDR3: TGTGCCAGCAGAACAGGGGACCGCTATGGCTACACCTTC.

The chain employs TRBV5-1 and TRBJ1-5; D possibly corresponds to TRBD1 (6 bases). Deletions cut 0 bases from V and 5 bases from J, with 9 bases between. This CDR3 comprises 14 residues. Germline CDR1 SGHRS, CDR2 YFSETQ. CDR3 coding DNA: TGCGCCAGCAGCTTGGATTCAGGGGATCAGCCCCAGCATTTT. It encodes CASSLDSGDQPQHF.

The CDR3 spells CASSLGTSGKETQYF. The CDR3 DNA follows: TGTGCCAGCAGCCTTGGGACTAGCGGGAAGGAGACCCAGTACTTC. The chain recombines TRBV2 with TRBJ2-5; 13 bases match TRBD2. This CDR3 region has 15 residues. Germline V gene sequence: CDR1 SNHLY, CDR2 FYNNEI. Trimming cost V 6 bases and J 5 bases; bases outside gene matches: 6.

The chain is built from TRBV5-1 and TRBJ2-7, with 7 bases lining up with TRBD2. Germline CDR1 is SGHRS and CDR2 is YFSETQ. This CDR3 is 14 amino acids long. V trimming: 4 bases; J trimming: 0 bases; junction bases outside the gene matches: 4. The CDR3 spells CASSPLAASYEQYF. The CDR3, as DNA: TGCGCCAGCAGCCCCCTAGCGGCCTCCTACGAGCAGTACTTC.

The rearrangement joins TRBV9 to TRBJ2-3; D is unresolved. The ends were cut back, 4 bases at V and 6 bases at J, with 12 bases in the middle. CDR1 and CDR2 (germline): SGDLS, YYNGEE. The CDR3 extends over 13 amino acids. CDR3 DNA: TGTGCCAGCAGCACATCGCAGGCGGATACGCAGTATTTT. Translating it yields CASSTSQADTQYF.

The V and J genes are TRBV6-5 and TRBJ2-3; D not certain. Germline CDR1 and CDR2: MNHEY and SVGAGI. V was pared by 2 bases and J by 2 bases, with 11 bases between. The CDR3 is made up of 15 amino acids. DNA of the CDR3: TGTGCCAGCAGTTACGCCCGCCCACTCACAGATACGCAGTATTTT. This translates into CASSYARPLTDTQYF.

The chain recombines TRBV27 with TRBJ2-1; TRBD1 agrees at 7 bases. Looked up from germline, CDR1 is MNHEY and CDR2 is SMNVEV (reference sequence). The V gene end was trimmed by 5 bases and the J gene end by 0 bases; junction bases not matched to a gene: 10. The length of the CDR3 is 17 residues. CDR3 DNA sequence: TGTGCCAGCAGTGGGTTCGGGACAGCTAGCTCCTACAATGAGCAGTTCTTC. Amino acids: CASSGFGTASSYNEQFF.

This chain connects TRBV5-5 to TRBJ2-3; D is possibly TRBD1 (5 bases). The CDR3 loop spans 13 amino acids. Germline V gives CDR1 SGHKS, CDR2 YYEKEE (reference sequence). V was clipped by 2 bases and J by 9 bases, with 13 bases between them. The CDR3, as DNA: TGTGCCAGCAGCTTCCAGGGAAGGCGGACGCAGTATTTT. Protein: CASSFQGRRTQYF.

This chain joins TRBV9 and TRBJ2-1, with D maybe TRBD2 (5 bases). Germline CDR1 is SGDLS and CDR2 is YYNGEE. Deletions cut 4 bases from V and 2 bases from J, with 13 bases between. The CDR3 contains 15 residues. In nucleotides, the CDR3 is TGTGCCAGCAGCCCACGGGGATTGCCCTACAATGAGCAGTTCTTC. This codes for CASSPRGLPYNEQFF.

This clone was seen just once. CDR3 residues: CASSLPGPGELFF. CDR3 nucleotide sequence: TGTGCCAGCAGCTTACCGGGTCCCGGGGAGCTGTTTTTT. The J gene is TRBJ2-2, the V gene TRBV11-2; D is unclear. This CDR3 is built from 13 residues. The germline V and J ends were trimmed by 2 bases and 6 bases, with 7 bases remaining between them. Germline V lookup: CDR1 SGHAT, CDR2 FQNNGV.

CDR3 DNA sequence: TGTGCCAGCAGCCTCTCGGCTCTCAGGGATTTAGAGACCCAGTACTTC. The encoded protein is CASSLSALRDLETQYF. The chain has TRBV7-2 and TRBJ2-5, with D possibly TRBD1 on 5 matching bases. Looked up from germline, CDR1 is SGHTA and CDR2 is FQGNSA. The CDR3 covers 16 residues. V was trimmed by 5 bases and J by 4 bases, leaving 20 bases between them.

The gene calls are TRBV10-2 and TRBJ1-2; D not certain. The CDR3 has 11 amino acids. Trimming removed 3 bases at V and 7 bases at J, with 6 bases between. Germline assignment: CDR1 WSHSY and CDR2 SAAADI. The CDR3 reads CASSDQSGYTF. CDR3 DNA: TGCGCCAGCAGTGACCAGTCTGGCTACACCTTC.

V usage is TRBV19 and J usage is TRBJ1-2, with 7 bases identical to TRBD1. Germline CDR1 is LNHDA and CDR2 is SQIVND (reference sequence). The CDR3 totals 16 residues. V shed 7 bases, J shed 4 bases, and the junction held 15 bases outside the gene matches. CDR3 in amino acids: CASTPGRNRGGYGYTF. CDR3 coding DNA: TGTGCCAGTACCCCTGGCCGGAACAGGGGAGGCTATGGCTACACCTTC.

The chain is built from TRBV5-1 and TRBJ1-4, with D possibly TRBD1 on 6 matching bases. The CDR3 sequence is 14 residues long. Germline lookup yields CDR1 SGHRS and CDR2 YFSETQ. Trimming cost V 7 bases and J 6 bases, with 16 bases left between them. CDR3 region: CASGPQGNDEKLFF. CDR3 nucleotide sequence: TGCGCCAGCGGACCCCAGGGGAATGATGAAAAACTGTTTTTT. Supplemented by reference TRBV5-1 and TRBJ1-4, the full variable domain reads KAGVTQTPRYLIKTRGQQVTLSCSPISGHRSVSWYQQTPGQGLQFLFEYFSETQRNKGNFPGRFSGRQFSNSRSEMNVSTLELGDSALYLCASGPQGNDEKLFFGSGTQLSVL.

This chain connects TRBV5-5 to TRBJ2-1; TRBD2 is a possible D gene (7 bases). The length of the CDR3 is 15 residues. CDR1 and CDR2 (germline): SGHKS, YYEKEE (reference sequence). Trimming removed 1 base from V and 0 bases from J, with 8 bases in between. In nucleotides, the CDR3 is TGTGCCAGCAGCTTGAGGGGGGGCTCCTACAATGAGCAGTTCTTC. It is translated as CASSLRGGSYNEQFF.

This chain uses TRBV27 with TRBJ2-1; TRBD2 agrees at 10 bases. Germline V gene data show CDR1 as MNHEY and CDR2 as SMNVEV (reference sequence). The length of the CDR3 is 14 residues. Germline trimming cut 7 bases from V and 5 bases from J; bases unmatched to any gene: 5. CDR3 sequence (DNA): TGTGCCAGCAATGAAGCGGGAGGGAACAATGAGCAGTTCTTC. The encoded protein is CASNEAGGNNEQFF.

The chain joins TRBV6-2 or TRBV6-3 to TRBJ2-3; 8 bases match TRBD2. The CDR3 covers 15 residues. The germline CDR1 and CDR2 sequences are MNHEY and SVGEGT. Trimming cost V 5 bases and J 5 bases; bases outside gene matches: 9. The CDR3 DNA is TGTGCCAGCAGTAGCCCTCGGGGGGGCCGAGATACGCAGTATTTT. Translating gives CASSSPRGGRDTQYF.

This clone appeared a single time. The chain has TRBV18 and TRBJ2-7, with TRBD2 matching over 10 bases. The germline V gene has CDR1 KGHSH and CDR2 LQKENI. CDR3 size: 14 residues. Germline trimming cut 2 bases from V and 5 bases from J; bases unmatched to any gene: 3. The CDR3 nucleotides are TGTGCCAGCTCACCAACAGCGGGGGGGAACGAGCAGTACTTC. Its translation: CASSPTAGGNEQYF.

This clone has a handful of counts. The chain joins TRBV5-6 to TRBJ2-2; 7 positions match TRBD1. CDR1 and CDR2 (germline): SGHDT, YYEEEE. The CDR3 sequence is 16 residues long. The junction had 8 bases not matched to a gene; V was cut back by 1 base and J by 5 bases. CDR3 DNA sequence: TGTGCCAGCAGCTTGTTCATCGGGACAGCTACCGGGGAGCTGTTTTTT. Its translation is CASSLFIGTATGELFF.

CDR3: CASSRSGGLLDTQYF. CDR3 bases: TGTGCCAGCAGCCGTAGCGGGGGGTTATTAGATACGCAGTATTTT. The gene calls are TRBV3-1 (or the pseudogene TRBV3-2) and TRBJ2-3, with 10 bases aligning to TRBD2. This CDR3 is 15 amino acids long. Germline assignment: CDR1 LGHDT and CDR2 YNNKEL (reference sequence). The J segment lost 5 bases and the V segment lost 4 bases, leaving 6 bases of the junction unmatched.

The chain employs TRBV11-1 and TRBJ1-4; D call uncertain. With 3 bases removed from V and 7 bases from J, the gap between germline ends came to 12 bases. This CDR3 is built from 14 residues. Germline-derived CDR1 and CDR2 are SGHAT and FQDESV (reference sequence). The DNA of the CDR3 is TGTGCCAGCAGCTTCCCGGGTTTGAGTGAAAAACTGTTTTTT. This translates into CASSFPGLSEKLFF.

A single count supports this clone. The chain uses TRBV21-1 and TRBJ2-3; the D call in the table, TRBD2, was not verified against the DNA. TRBV21-1 is described as a pseudogene. The CDR3 consists of 14 residues. The CDR3 protein is CASRGLAKRDTQYF. The CDR3 nucleotides are TGTGCCAGCAGGGGACTAGCGAAGAGAGATACGCAGTATTTT.